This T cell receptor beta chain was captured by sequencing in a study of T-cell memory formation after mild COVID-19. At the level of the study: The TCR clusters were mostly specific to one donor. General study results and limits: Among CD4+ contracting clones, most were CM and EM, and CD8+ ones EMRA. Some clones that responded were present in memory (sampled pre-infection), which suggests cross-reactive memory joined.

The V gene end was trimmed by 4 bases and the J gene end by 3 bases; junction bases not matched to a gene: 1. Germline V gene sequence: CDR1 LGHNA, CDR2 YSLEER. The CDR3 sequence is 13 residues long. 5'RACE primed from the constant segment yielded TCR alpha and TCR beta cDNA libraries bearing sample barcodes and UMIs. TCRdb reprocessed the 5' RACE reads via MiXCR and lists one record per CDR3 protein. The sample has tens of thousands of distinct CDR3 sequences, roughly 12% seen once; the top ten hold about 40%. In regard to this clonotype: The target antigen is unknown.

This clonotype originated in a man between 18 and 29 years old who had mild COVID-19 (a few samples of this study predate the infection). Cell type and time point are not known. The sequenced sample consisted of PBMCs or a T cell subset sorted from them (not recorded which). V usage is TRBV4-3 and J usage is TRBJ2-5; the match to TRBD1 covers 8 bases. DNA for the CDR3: TGCGCCAGCAGCCCACAGGGGGAAGAGACCCAGTACTTC. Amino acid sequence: CASSPQGEETQYF.